The rows below give T cell receptor beta chains drawn from one sample of a study of beta chain features in type 1 diabetes. Here immunoSEQ multiplex PCR was the method, and the copy in TCRdb shows in-frame clones only, minus some. The table has hundreds of thousands of clones, 9.5% to 11% seen once. Sequenced sample: naive CD4+ T cells from blood. These receptors originate from a woman in her twenties or thirties in good health. Each CDR3 is given with its conserved first and last residue. Each record gives: J gene, clone size, CDR3 length, D gene, V gene, CDR3 protein, CDR3 DNA. A D gene is named only where the DNA matches it firmly. Part of the rows lack a size; the others show once, few, many or a class for expanded clones.

J gene: TRBJ1-2; clone size: NA; CDR3 length: 15; D gene: TRBD1; V gene: TRBV19; CDR3 protein: CASSARDRGSYGYTF; CDR3 DNA: TGTGCCAGTAGTGCCCGGGACAGGGGCAGCTATGGCTACACCTTC
J gene: TRBJ2-1; clone size: few; CDR3 length: 13; D gene: NA; V gene: TRBV7-2; CDR3 protein: CASSLERANEQFF; CDR3 DNA: TGTGCCAGCAGCTTGGAGAGGGCCAATGAGCAGTTCTTC
J gene: TRBJ1-2; clone size: NA; CDR3 length: 16; D gene: TRBD1; V gene: TRBV6-5; CDR3 protein: CASSYFHRDREYGYTF; CDR3 DNA: TGTGCCAGCAGTTACTTTCACCGGGACAGGGAATATGGCTACACCTTC
J gene: TRBJ2-3; clone size: few; CDR3 length: 14; D gene: TRBD1; V gene: TRBV25-1; CDR3 protein: CASSDGTATDTQYF; CDR3 DNA: TGTGCCAGCAGTGATGGGACAGCCACAGATACGCAGTATTTT
J gene: TRBJ2-5; clone size: NA; CDR3 length: 15; D gene: NA; V gene: TRBV7-8; CDR3 protein: CASSLGHGDQETQYF; CDR3 DNA: TGTGCCAGCAGCTTAGGACACGGTGACCAAGAGACCCAGTACTTC
J gene: TRBJ2-4; clone size: NA; CDR3 length: 15; D gene: NA; V gene: TRBV18; CDR3 protein: CASSRLQGPKNIQYF; CDR3 DNA: TGTGCCAGCTCACGACTCCAGGGTCCCAAAAACATTCAGTACTTC
J gene: TRBJ2-3; clone size: NA; CDR3 length: 17; D gene: NA; V gene: TRBV5-1; CDR3 protein: CASSPRVAGSSTDTQYF; CDR3 DNA: TGCGCCAGCAGCCCGCGGGTAGCCGGATCTAGCACAGATACGCAGTATTTT
J gene: TRBJ2-2; clone size: few; CDR3 length: 12; D gene: NA; V gene: TRBV6-5; CDR3 protein: CASRYNTGELFF; CDR3 DNA: TGTGCCAGCAGATATAACACCGGGGAGCTGTTTTTT
J gene: TRBJ2-5; clone size: NA; CDR3 length: 16; D gene: NA; V gene: TRBV19; CDR3 protein: CASSFGYGANQETQYF; CDR3 DNA: TGTGCCAGTAGTTTCGGTTATGGTGCGAACCAAGAGACCCAGTACTTC
J gene: TRBJ2-3; clone size: NA; CDR3 length: 14; D gene: TRBD2; V gene: TRBV4-3; CDR3 protein: CASSISSGRDTQYF; CDR3 DNA: TGCGCCAGCAGCATCTCGAGCGGGAGGGATACGCAGTATTTT
J gene: TRBJ2-1; clone size: few; CDR3 length: 21; D gene: NA; V gene: TRBV9; CDR3 protein: CASSVSAAGAPSGSSYNEQFF; CDR3 DNA: TGTGCCAGCAGCGTCTCTGCGGCAGGGGCCCCTAGCGGAAGCTCCTACAATGAGCAGTTCTTC
J gene: TRBJ2-1; clone size: NA; CDR3 length: 14; D gene: NA; V gene: TRBV6-5; CDR3 protein: CASSRDRGYNEQFF; CDR3 DNA: TGTGCCAGCAGTCGCGACCGGGGGTACAATGAGCAGTTCTTC
J gene: TRBJ1-5; clone size: NA; CDR3 length: 15; D gene: NA; V gene: TRBV18; CDR3 protein: CASSPPGAGNQPQHF; CDR3 DNA: TGTGCCAGCTCACCACCGGGAGCGGGCAATCAGCCCCAGCATTTT
J gene: TRBJ1-3; clone size: NA; CDR3 length: 13; D gene: TRBD1; V gene: TRBV9; CDR3 protein: CASSVTGGNTIYF; CDR3 DNA: TGTGCCAGCAGCGTAACAGGGGGGAACACCATATATTTT
J gene: TRBJ2-1; clone size: NA; CDR3 length: 13; D gene: TRBD2; V gene: TRBV7-7; CDR3 protein: CASSYLAGNEQFF; CDR3 DNA: TGTGCTAGCAGCTATCTAGCGGGAAATGAGCAGTTCTTC
J gene: TRBJ1-1; clone size: NA; CDR3 length: 14; D gene: NA; V gene: TRBV9; CDR3 protein: CASSVRGVNTEAFF; CDR3 DNA: TGTGCCAGCAGCGTACGGGGTGTTAACACTGAAGCTTTCTTT
J gene: TRBJ2-7; clone size: few; CDR3 length: 13; D gene: NA; V gene: TRBV19; CDR3 protein: CASSMGQDYEQYF; CDR3 DNA: TGTGCCAGTAGTATGGGACAAGACTACGAGCAGTACTTC
J gene: TRBJ2-2; clone size: few; CDR3 length: 15; D gene: NA; V gene: TRBV27; CDR3 protein: CASSGRERDTGELFF; CDR3 DNA: TGTGCCAGCAGTGGTCGGGAGAGGGACACCGGGGAGCTGTTTTTT
J gene: TRBJ2-1; clone size: NA; CDR3 length: 16; D gene: NA; V gene: TRBV4-3; CDR3 protein: CASSSQALPGDNEQFF; CDR3 DNA: TGCGCCAGCAGCTCACAAGCCCTCCCAGGTGACAATGAGCAGTTCTTC
J gene: TRBJ2-7; clone size: few; CDR3 length: 12; D gene: TRBD1; V gene: TRBV10-3; CDR3 protein: CAIGTGSYEQYF; CDR3 DNA: TGTGCCATTGGGACAGGGTCCTACGAGCAGTACTTC
J gene: TRBJ2-3; clone size: NA; CDR3 length: 13; D gene: TRBD2; V gene: TRBV29-1; CDR3 protein: CSFLWGSGRNQYF; CDR3 DNA: TGCAGCTTCCTTTGGGGTAGCGGGAGGAATCAGTATTTT
J gene: TRBJ2-1; clone size: few; CDR3 length: 15; D gene: TRBD1; V gene: TRBV9; CDR3 protein: CASSPSGQGQGEQFF; CDR3 DNA: TGTGCCAGCAGCCCCTCCGGACAGGGTCAGGGTGAGCAGTTCTTC
J gene: TRBJ2-4; clone size: NA; CDR3 length: 14; D gene: NA; V gene: TRBV7-9; CDR3 protein: CASSFEGAKNIQYF; CDR3 DNA: TGTGCCAGCAGCTTTGAGGGAGCCAAAAACATTCAGTACTTC
J gene: TRBJ2-5; clone size: NA; CDR3 length: 16; D gene: TRBD1; V gene: TRBV7-3; CDR3 protein: CASSPGQGLGQETQYF; CDR3 DNA: TGTGCCAGCAGCCCCGGACAGGGTCTAGGGCAAGAGACCCAGTACTTC
J gene: TRBJ2-3; clone size: NA; CDR3 length: 15; D gene: TRBD2; V gene: TRBV5-1; CDR3 protein: CASSFGGESTDTQYF; CDR3 DNA: TGCGCCAGCAGCTTTGGGGGGGAAAGCACAGATACGCAGTATTTT
J gene: TRBJ1-1; clone size: NA; CDR3 length: 13; D gene: TRBD1; V gene: TRBV5-4; CDR3 protein: CASSLGQGAEAFF; CDR3 DNA: TGTGCCAGCAGCTTGGGACAGGGGGCTGAAGCTTTCTTT
J gene: TRBJ2-7; clone size: few; CDR3 length: 15; D gene: TRBD2; V gene: TRBV4-3; CDR3 protein: CASSQGMFGGNEQYF; CDR3 DNA: TGCGCCAGCAGCCAAGGGATGTTCGGGGGGAACGAGCAGTACTTC
J gene: TRBJ2-1; clone size: few; CDR3 length: 16; D gene: TRBD2; V gene: TRBV7-9; CDR3 protein: CASSISGRASGNEQFF; CDR3 DNA: TGTGCCAGCAGTATTAGCGGGAGGGCCTCGGGGAATGAGCAGTTCTTC
J gene: TRBJ2-1; clone size: NA; CDR3 length: 15; D gene: TRBD1; V gene: TRBV11-1; CDR3 protein: CASSLEQGERNEQFF; CDR3 DNA: TGTGCCAGCAGCTTAGAACAGGGGGAGCGCAATGAGCAGTTCTTC
J gene: TRBJ2-7; clone size: NA; CDR3 length: 15; D gene: TRBD2; V gene: TRBV18; CDR3 protein: CASSPGSGTSYEQYF; CDR3 DNA: TGTGCCAGCTCACCAGGGAGCGGGACCTCCTACGAGCAGTACTTC
J gene: TRBJ1-1; clone size: NA; CDR3 length: 13; D gene: TRBD1; V gene: TRBV7-2; CDR3 protein: CASSVTGGTEAFF; CDR3 DNA: TGTGCCAGCAGCGTGACAGGGGGCACTGAAGCTTTCTTT
J gene: TRBJ2-5; clone size: NA; CDR3 length: 15; D gene: TRBD2; V gene: TRBV2; CDR3 protein: CASSADSGSVETQYF; CDR3 DNA: TGTGCCAGCAGTGCGGATAGCGGGTCGGTAGAGACCCAGTACTTC
J gene: TRBJ2-1; clone size: NA; CDR3 length: 14; D gene: TRBD2; V gene: TRBV6-5; CDR3 protein: CASSRGLAGDEQFF; CDR3 DNA: TGTGCCAGCAGCCGGGGACTAGCGGGAGATGAGCAGTTCTTC
J gene: TRBJ2-2; clone size: few; CDR3 length: 14; D gene: TRBD1; V gene: TRBV29-1; CDR3 protein: CSVGTVTNTGELFF; CDR3 DNA: TGCAGCGTGGGGACAGTTACGAACACCGGGGAGCTGTTTTTT
J gene: TRBJ2-1; clone size: few; CDR3 length: 14; D gene: TRBD2; V gene: TRBV28; CDR3 protein: CASSLVGGYNEQFF; CDR3 DNA: TGTGCCAGCAGTTTGGTGGGAGGGTACAATGAGCAGTTCTTC
J gene: TRBJ2-3; clone size: few; CDR3 length: 13; D gene: NA; V gene: TRBV5-6; CDR3 protein: CASSLAGRNTQYF; CDR3 DNA: TGTGCCAGCAGCTTGGCGGGGAGGAATACGCAGTATTTT
J gene: TRBJ2-7; clone size: NA; CDR3 length: 14; D gene: NA; V gene: TRBV7-2; CDR3 protein: CASSLTQGTGEQYF; CDR3 DNA: TGTGCCAGCAGCTTAACCCAGGGAACCGGCGAGCAGTACTTC
J gene: TRBJ2-1; clone size: NA; CDR3 length: 17; D gene: TRBD2; V gene: TRBV9; CDR3 protein: CASSSRYGTSVQNEQFF; CDR3 DNA: TGTGCCAGCAGCTCACGTTACGGGACTAGCGTCCAGAATGAGCAGTTCTTC
J gene: TRBJ2-1; clone size: NA; CDR3 length: 14; D gene: TRBD1; V gene: TRBV19; CDR3 protein: CASRGQVTYNEQFF; CDR3 DNA: TGTGCCAGTAGGGGACAGGTGACCTACAATGAGCAGTTCTTC
J gene: TRBJ1-2; clone size: NA; CDR3 length: 15; D gene: TRBD1; V gene: TRBV11-2; CDR3 protein: CASSQQGFPLYGYTF; CDR3 DNA: TGTGCCAGCAGCCAACAGGGGTTTCCCCTCTATGGCTACACCTTC
J gene: TRBJ2-2; clone size: few; CDR3 length: 12; D gene: NA; V gene: TRBV7-2; CDR3 protein: CASTKNTGELFF; CDR3 DNA: TGTGCCAGCACCAAGAACACCGGGGAGCTGTTTTTT
J gene: TRBJ1-2; clone size: few; CDR3 length: 15; D gene: NA; V gene: TRBV6-5; CDR3 protein: CASSPRGRVNYGYTF; CDR3 DNA: TGTGCCAGCTCCCCCAGGGGACGAGTTAACTATGGCTACACCTTC
J gene: TRBJ2-5; clone size: few; CDR3 length: 14; D gene: TRBD1; V gene: TRBV18; CDR3 protein: CASSPRTGQETQYF; CDR3 DNA: TGTGCCAGCTCACCACGGACAGGTCAAGAGACCCAGTACTTC
J gene: TRBJ2-7; clone size: NA; CDR3 length: 16; D gene: TRBD2; V gene: TRBV5-1; CDR3 protein: CASSFGGLAGPYEQYF; CDR3 DNA: TGCGCCAGCAGCTTTGGAGGACTAGCGGGACCCTACGAGCAGTACTTC
J gene: TRBJ1-5; clone size: NA; CDR3 length: 14; D gene: TRBD1; V gene: TRBV6-5; CDR3 protein: CASSRDRGNQPQHF; CDR3 DNA: TGTGCCAGCAGCCGCGACAGGGGTAATCAGCCCCAGCATTTT
J gene: TRBJ2-3; clone size: few; CDR3 length: 18; D gene: TRBD2; V gene: TRBV11-1; CDR3 protein: CASSSFSGLAGNPDTQYF; CDR3 DNA: TGTGCCAGCAGCTCCTTCTCCGGACTAGCGGGAAATCCAGATACGCAGTATTTT
J gene: TRBJ2-3; clone size: NA; CDR3 length: 14; D gene: NA; V gene: TRBV9; CDR3 protein: CASSPPFHGDTQYF; CDR3 DNA: TGTGCCAGCAGCCCCCCGTTCCACGGGGATACGCAGTATTTT
J gene: TRBJ2-5; clone size: NA; CDR3 length: 16; D gene: NA; V gene: TRBV27; CDR3 protein: CASSSPRAAGQETQYF; CDR3 DNA: TGTGCCAGCAGTTCCCCCCGTGCGGCGGGACAAGAGACCCAGTACTTC
J gene: TRBJ1-1; clone size: few; CDR3 length: 14; D gene: NA; V gene: TRBV10-3; CDR3 protein: CAISETSMNTEAFF; CDR3 DNA: TGTGCCATCAGTGAGACGAGCATGAACACTGAAGCTTTCTTT
J gene: TRBJ1-1; clone size: NA; CDR3 length: 12; D gene: NA; V gene: TRBV18; CDR3 protein: CASSPEGTEAFF; CDR3 DNA: TGTGCCAGCTCACCAGAGGGCACTGAAGCTTTCTTT
J gene: TRBJ2-7; clone size: NA; CDR3 length: 12; D gene: NA; V gene: TRBV28; CDR3 protein: CASRWGVGEQYF; CDR3 DNA: TGTGCCAGCAGATGGGGAGTGGGCGAGCAGTACTTC
J gene: TRBJ2-7; clone size: NA; CDR3 length: 15; D gene: TRBD1; V gene: TRBV27; CDR3 protein: CASSPGTARFYEQYF; CDR3 DNA: TGTGCCAGCAGTCCTGGGACAGCCAGATTCTACGAGCAGTACTTC